This is a list of T cell receptor beta chains from one sample in a study of blood T cell repertoires in COVID-19. Clones were sequenced by immunoSEQ multiplex PCR, and TCRdb holds only the in-frame ones, with some missing. This table holds fewer than 350,000 clones, around 86% found once. Sequencing was performed on peripheral blood. The receptor source for this set is a woman aged 25-40 years who had recovered from COVID-19. Each CDR3 is given with its conserved first and last residue. D genes are given only for firm matches. Only some rows state a clone size, as once, few, many or a class for expanded clones.

TRBJ1-6 | TRBD1 | TRBV25-1 | - | CASRGDRGYNSPLHF | TGTGCCAGCAGGGGGGACAGGGGCTATAATTCACCCCTCCACTTT
TRBJ2-7 | TRBD2 | TRBV7-9 | - | CASSYIAGLSSYEQYF | TGTGCCAGCAGCTATATAGCGGGGCTCAGCTCCTACGAGCAGTACTTC
TRBJ2-1 | TRBD1 | TRBV6-5 | - | CASSRRTGERNEQFF | TGTGCCAGCAGTCGTAGAACAGGGGAGAGGAATGAGCAGTTCTTC
TRBJ2-2 | TRBD1 | TRBV6-6 | - | CASSYSGQGNGELFF | TGTGCCAGCAGTTACTCGGGACAGGGGAACGGGGAGCTGTTTTTT
TRBJ2-5 | - | TRBV27 | - | CASSSILRGNGVQYF | TGTGCCAGCAGTTCCATACTCCGCGGAAACGGGGTCCAGTACTTC
TRBJ2-1 | TRBD1 | TRBV9 | few | CASSIGTGGNEQFF | TGTGCCAGCAGCATCGGGACAGGGGGGAATGAGCAGTTCTTC
TRBJ2-5 | TRBD1 | TRBV19 | - | CASSVLDRGETQYF | TGTGCCAGTAGTGTCCTCGACAGGGGAGAGACCCAGTACTTC
TRBJ2-7 | TRBD1 | TRBV5-1 | - | CASSWGTGGSFEQYF | TGCGCCAGCAGCTGGGGGACAGGGGGGTCATTCGAGCAGTACTTC
TRBJ2-2 | - | TRBV3-1/TRBV3-2 | - | CASSQEGTPQRRELFF | TGTGCCAGCAGCCAAGAAGGGACTCCCCAACGCCGGGAGCTGTTTTTT
TRBJ2-5 | - | TRBV7-2 | - | CASSLRGTQETQYF | TGTGCCAGCAGCTTAAGAGGCACCCAAGAGACCCAGTACTTC
TRBJ2-4 | TRBD2 | TRBV4-2 | - | CASSQDLASGTQNIQYF | TGTGCCAGCAGCCAAGATCTCGCTAGCGGGACTCAAAACATTCAGTACTTC
TRBJ2-1 | TRBD1 | TRBV5-1 | - | CASSFTGTGGFNEQFF | TGCGCCAGCAGCTTTACCGGGACAGGGGGGTTCAATGAGCAGTTCTTC
TRBJ2-7 | - | TRBV11-1 | - | CASSARFTRYEQYF | TGTGCCAGCAGCGCCCGGTTTACCCGCTACGAGCAGTACTTC
TRBJ2-7 | TRBD1 | TRBV9 | - | CASSVGTGGGEQYF | TGTGCCAGCAGCGTAGGGACAGGGGGTGGGGAGCAGTACTTC
TRBJ1-1 | - | TRBV11-3 | once | CASSPNGLGNTEAFF | TGTGCCAGCAGTCCGAACGGGTTGGGGAACACTGAAGCTTTCTTT
TRBJ1-2 | - | TRBV19 | - | CASKIGGLYGYTF | TGTGCCAGTAAAATTGGCGGACTCTATGGCTACACCTTC
TRBJ1-1 | TRBD1 | TRBV19 | - | CASRSRDRASMSAEAFF | TGTGCCAGTAGATCCCGGGACAGGGCTTCCATGTCCGCTGAAGCTTTCTTT
TRBJ2-7 | TRBD1 | TRBV7-2 | - | CASSSGQGALEQYF | TGTGCCAGCAGCTCGGGACAGGGGGCGCTTGAGCAGTACTTC